This paragraph reports one TCR beta chain. The sample comes from a study of monozygotic twins with inflammatory bowel disease. This CDR3 has 13 amino acids. From germline, CDR1 is KGHSH and CDR2 LQKENI. Samples each yielded cDNA through eight separate reactions. Nested PCRs of about 17 and 10 cycles, two in total, were run on TCRalpha and TCRbeta cDNA. TCRdb reworked the 5' RACE reads into one entry per CDR3 protein, no DNA. Seen in this sample are more than 120,000 distinct CDR3 sequences; the ten most common clones hold less than 2.5%. The genes are TRBV18 and TRBJ2-5. This TCR was recovered from a human donor with ulcerative colitis or Crohn's disease, or a healthy co-twin of an affected twin (not recorded which). Sequences were obtained from blood. Here the CDR3 reads CASSPLYQETQYF.